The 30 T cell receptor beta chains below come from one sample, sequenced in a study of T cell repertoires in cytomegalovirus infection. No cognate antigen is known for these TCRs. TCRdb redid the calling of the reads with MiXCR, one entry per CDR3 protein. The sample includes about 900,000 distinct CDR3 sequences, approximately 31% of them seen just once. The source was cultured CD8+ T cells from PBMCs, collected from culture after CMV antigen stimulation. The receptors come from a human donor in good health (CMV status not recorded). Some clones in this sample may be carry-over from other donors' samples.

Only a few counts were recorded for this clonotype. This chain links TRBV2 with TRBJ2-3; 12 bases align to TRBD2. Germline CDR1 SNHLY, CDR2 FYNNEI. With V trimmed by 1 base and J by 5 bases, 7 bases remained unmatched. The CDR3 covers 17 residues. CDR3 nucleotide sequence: TGTGCCAGCAGTGAAGGGCTAGCGGGGGGGCCAAGAGATACGCAGTATTTT. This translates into CASSEGLAGGPRDTQYF.

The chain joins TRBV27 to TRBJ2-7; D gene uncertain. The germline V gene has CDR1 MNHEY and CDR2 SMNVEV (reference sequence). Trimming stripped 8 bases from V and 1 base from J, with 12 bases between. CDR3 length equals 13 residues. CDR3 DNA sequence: TGTGCCAGCGGGGTAAGTGCGTCCTACGAGCAGTACGTC. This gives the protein CASGVSASYEQYV.

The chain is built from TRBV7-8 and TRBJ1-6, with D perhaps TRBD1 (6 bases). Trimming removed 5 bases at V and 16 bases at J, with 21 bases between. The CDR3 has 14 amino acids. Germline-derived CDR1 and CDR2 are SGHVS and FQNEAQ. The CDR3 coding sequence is TGTGCCAGCAGCCCTACAGGGAACGGCCTCCGGCTCCACTTT. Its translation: CASSPTGNGLRLHF.

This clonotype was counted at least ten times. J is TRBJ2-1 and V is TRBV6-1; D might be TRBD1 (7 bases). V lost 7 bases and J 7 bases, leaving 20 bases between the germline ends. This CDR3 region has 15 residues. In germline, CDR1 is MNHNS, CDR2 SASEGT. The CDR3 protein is CASNPDREVTNEQFF. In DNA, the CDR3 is TGTGCCAGCAATCCTGACAGGGAGGTTACAAATGAGCAGTTCTTC.

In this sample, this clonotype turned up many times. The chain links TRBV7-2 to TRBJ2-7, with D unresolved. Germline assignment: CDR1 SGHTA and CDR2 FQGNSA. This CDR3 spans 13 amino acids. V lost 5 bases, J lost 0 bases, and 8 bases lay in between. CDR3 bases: TGTGCCAGCAGCCCTACCCCCTCCTACGAGCAGTACGTC. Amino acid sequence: CASSPTPSYEQYV.

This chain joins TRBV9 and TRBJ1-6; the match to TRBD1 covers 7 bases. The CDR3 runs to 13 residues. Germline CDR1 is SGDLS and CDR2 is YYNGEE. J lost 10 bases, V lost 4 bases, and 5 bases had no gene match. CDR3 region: CASSPRGSSPLHF. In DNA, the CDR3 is TGTGCCAGCAGCCCCAGGGGGTCGTCACCCCTCCACTTT.

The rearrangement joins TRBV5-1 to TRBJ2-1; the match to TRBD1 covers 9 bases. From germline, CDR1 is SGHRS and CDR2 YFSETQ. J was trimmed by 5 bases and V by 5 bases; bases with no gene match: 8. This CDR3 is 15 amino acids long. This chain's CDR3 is CASRTPGTGHNEQFF. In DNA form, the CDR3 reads TGCGCCAGCAGAACGCCCGGGACAGGGCACAATGAGCAGTTCTTC.

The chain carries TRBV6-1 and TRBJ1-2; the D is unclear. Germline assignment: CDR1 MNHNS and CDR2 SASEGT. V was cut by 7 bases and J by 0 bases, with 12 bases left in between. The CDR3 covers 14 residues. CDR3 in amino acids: CASTVKGSNYGYTF. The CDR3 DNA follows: TGTGCCAGCACGGTGAAGGGTTCTAACTATGGCTACACCTTC.

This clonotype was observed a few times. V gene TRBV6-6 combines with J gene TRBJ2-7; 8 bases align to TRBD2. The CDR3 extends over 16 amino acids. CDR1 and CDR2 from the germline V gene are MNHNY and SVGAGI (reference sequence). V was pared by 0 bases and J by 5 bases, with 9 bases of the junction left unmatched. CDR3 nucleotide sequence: TGTGCCAGCAGTTACTCTCTCGGCGGGGGGCTCAACGAGCAGTACGTC. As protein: CASSYSLGGGLNEQYV.

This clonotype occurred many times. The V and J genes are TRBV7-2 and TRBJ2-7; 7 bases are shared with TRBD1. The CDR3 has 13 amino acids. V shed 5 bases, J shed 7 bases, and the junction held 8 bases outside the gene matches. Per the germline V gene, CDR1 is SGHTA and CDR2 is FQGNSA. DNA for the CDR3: TGTGCCAGCAGCCCTCGACAGGGCTGGGAGCAGTACGTC. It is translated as CASSPRQGWEQYV.

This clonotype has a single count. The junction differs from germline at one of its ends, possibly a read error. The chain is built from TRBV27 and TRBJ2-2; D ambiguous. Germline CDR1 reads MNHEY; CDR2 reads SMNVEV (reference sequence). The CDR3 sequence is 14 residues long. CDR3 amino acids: CTSSLKEIPGELFF. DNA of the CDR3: TGTACCAGCAGTTTGAAGGAAATCCCCGGGGAGCTGTTTTTT.

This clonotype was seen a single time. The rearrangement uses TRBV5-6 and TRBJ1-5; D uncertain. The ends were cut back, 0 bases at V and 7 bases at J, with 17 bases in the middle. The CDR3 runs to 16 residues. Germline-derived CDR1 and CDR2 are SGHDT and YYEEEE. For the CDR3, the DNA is TGTGCCAGCAGCTTGGATGGAGGCGGCTTCTGGCAGCCCCAGCATTTT. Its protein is CASSLDGGGFWQPQHF. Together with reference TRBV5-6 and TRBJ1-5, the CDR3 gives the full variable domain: DAGVTQSPTHLIKTRGQQVTLRCSPKSGHDTVSWYQQALGQGPQFIFQYYEEEERQRGNFPDRFSGHQFPNYSSELNVNALLLGDSALYLCASSLDGGGFWQPQHFGDGTRLSIL.

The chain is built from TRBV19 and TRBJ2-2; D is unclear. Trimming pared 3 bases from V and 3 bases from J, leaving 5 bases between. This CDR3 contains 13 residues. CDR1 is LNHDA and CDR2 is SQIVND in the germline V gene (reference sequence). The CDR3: CASSIRYTGELFF. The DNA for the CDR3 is TGTGCCAGTAGTATTCGATACACCGGGGAGCTGTTTTTT.

The CDR3 nucleotides read TGTGCCAGCAGCCAAACTACAGGACAGGGGGCACCTCAGGCTTTCTTT. This sequence encodes CASSQTTGQGAPQAFF. This chain joins TRBV4-2 and TRBJ1-1, with 11 bases identical to TRBD1. J lost 11 bases, V lost 2 bases, and 13 bases had no gene match. Germline CDR1 is LGHNA and CDR2 is YNFKEQ. The length of the CDR3 is 16 residues.

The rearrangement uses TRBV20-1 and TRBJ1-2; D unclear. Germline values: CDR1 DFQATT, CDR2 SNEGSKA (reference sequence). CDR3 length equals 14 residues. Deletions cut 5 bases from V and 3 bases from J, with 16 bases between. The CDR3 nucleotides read TGCAGTGCTCATTTTTTCGGAGGCGACTATGGCTACACCTTC. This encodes CSAHFFGGDYGYTF.

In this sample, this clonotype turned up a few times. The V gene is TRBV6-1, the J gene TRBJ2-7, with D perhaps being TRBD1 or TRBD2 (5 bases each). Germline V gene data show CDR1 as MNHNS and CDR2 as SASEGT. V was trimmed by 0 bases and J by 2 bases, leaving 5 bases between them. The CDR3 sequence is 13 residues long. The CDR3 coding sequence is TGTGCCAGCAGTGAAGCGGGACCCTACGAGCAGTACGTC. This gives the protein CASSEAGPYEQYV.

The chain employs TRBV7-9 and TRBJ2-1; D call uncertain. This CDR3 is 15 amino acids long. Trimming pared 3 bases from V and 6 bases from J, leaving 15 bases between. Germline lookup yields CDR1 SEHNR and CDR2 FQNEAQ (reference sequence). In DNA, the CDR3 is TGTGCCAGCAGCTTTGGAGTAAAGGCGGTCAATGAGCAGTTCTTC. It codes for CASSFGVKAVNEQFF. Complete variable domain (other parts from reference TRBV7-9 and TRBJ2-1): DTGVSQNPRHKITKRGQNVTFRCDPISEHNRLYWYRQTLGQGPEFLTYFQNEAQLEKSRLLSDRFSAERPKGSFSTLEIQRTEQGDSAMYLCASSFGVKAVNEQFFGPGTRLTVL.

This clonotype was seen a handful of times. CDR3 protein: CASRPFYRETGANVLTF. Here the CDR3 DNA reads TGTGCCAGTAGACCCTTCTACAGGGAAACCGGGGCCAACGTCCTGACTTTC. The chain carries TRBV19 and TRBJ2-6; tentatively, D is TRBD1 (6 bases). V gave up 6 bases and J gave up 4 bases, with 19 bases separating them. The CDR3 is 17 residues long. Germline CDR1 is LNHDA and CDR2 is SQIVND (reference sequence).

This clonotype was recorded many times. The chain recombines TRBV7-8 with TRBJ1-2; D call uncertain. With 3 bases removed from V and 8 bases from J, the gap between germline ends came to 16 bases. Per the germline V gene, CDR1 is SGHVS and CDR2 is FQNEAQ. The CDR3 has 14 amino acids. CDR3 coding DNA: TGTGCCAGCAGCTTGGAACCGGGCCTAAGGGGCTACACCTTC. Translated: CASSLEPGLRGYTF.

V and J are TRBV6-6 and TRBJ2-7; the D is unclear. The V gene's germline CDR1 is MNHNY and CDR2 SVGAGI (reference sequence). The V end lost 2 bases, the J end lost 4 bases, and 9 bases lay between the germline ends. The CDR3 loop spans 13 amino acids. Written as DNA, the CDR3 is TGTGCCAGCAGTTACGGGCATCCATACGAGCAGTACTTC. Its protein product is CASSYGHPYEQYF.

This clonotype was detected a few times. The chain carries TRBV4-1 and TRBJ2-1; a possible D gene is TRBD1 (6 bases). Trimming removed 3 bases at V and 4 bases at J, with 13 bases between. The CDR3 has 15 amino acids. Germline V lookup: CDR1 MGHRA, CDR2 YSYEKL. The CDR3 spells CASSQITGYYNEQFF. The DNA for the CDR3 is TGCGCCAGCAGCCAGATCACAGGGTATTACAATGAGCAGTTCTTC.

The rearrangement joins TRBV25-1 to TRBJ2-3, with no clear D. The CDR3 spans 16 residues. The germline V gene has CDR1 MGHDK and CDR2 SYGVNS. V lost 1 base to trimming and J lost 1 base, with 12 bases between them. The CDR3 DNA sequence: TGTGCCAGCAGTGAATTCTTCGCCGCGGGCACAGATACGCAGTATTTT. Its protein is CASSEFFAAGTDTQYF.

CDR3 loop: CASSSGDENEKLFF. CDR3 in DNA: TGTGCCAGCAGTTCCGGGGACGAGAATGAAAAACTGTTTTTT. The chain couples TRBV6-5 to TRBJ1-4; maybe TRBD1 (5 bases). The V end lost 4 bases, the J end lost 5 bases, and 11 bases lay between the germline ends. CDR1 MNHEY and CDR2 SVGAGI come from the germline V gene. The length of the CDR3 is 14 residues.

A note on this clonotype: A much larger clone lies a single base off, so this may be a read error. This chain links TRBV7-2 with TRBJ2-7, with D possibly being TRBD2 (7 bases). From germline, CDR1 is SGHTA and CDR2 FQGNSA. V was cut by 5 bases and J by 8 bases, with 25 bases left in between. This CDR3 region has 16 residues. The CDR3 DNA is TGTGCCAGCAGCCCAAGGGGGGTGGGGGGGGGTTACAAGCAGTACGTC. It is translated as CASSPRGVGGGYKQYV.

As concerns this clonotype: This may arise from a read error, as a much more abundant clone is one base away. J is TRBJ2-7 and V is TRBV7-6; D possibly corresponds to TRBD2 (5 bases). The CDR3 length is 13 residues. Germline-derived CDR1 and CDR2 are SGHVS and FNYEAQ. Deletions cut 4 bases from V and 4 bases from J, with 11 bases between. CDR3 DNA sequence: TGTGCCAGCAGCTCCGGGATAGGGTACGAGCAGTACTTC. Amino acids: CASSSGIGYEQYF.

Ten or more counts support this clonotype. The CDR3 sequence is CASSVRQGWTEAFF. The CDR3 bases are TGTGCCAGCAGCGTACGACAGGGGTGGACTGAAGCTTTCTTT. The rearrangement uses TRBV7-2 and TRBJ1-1; 8 bases fit TRBD1. Trimming cost V 5 bases and J 5 bases; bases outside gene matches: 7. CDR3 length: 14 amino acids. Germline CDR1 reads SGHTA; CDR2 reads FQGNSA.

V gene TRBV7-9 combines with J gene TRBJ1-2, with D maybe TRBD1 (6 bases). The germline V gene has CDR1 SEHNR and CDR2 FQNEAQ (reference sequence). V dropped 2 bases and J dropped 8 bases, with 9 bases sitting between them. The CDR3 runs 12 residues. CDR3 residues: CASSLSGGGYTF. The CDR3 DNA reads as TGTGCCAGCAGCTTATCGGGGGGCGGCTACACCTTC.

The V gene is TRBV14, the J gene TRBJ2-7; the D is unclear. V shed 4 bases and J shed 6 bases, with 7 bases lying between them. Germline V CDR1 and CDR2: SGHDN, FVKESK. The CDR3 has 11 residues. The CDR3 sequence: CASSRPAEQYV. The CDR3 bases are TGTGCCAGCAGCCGCCCGGCCGAGCAGTACGTC.

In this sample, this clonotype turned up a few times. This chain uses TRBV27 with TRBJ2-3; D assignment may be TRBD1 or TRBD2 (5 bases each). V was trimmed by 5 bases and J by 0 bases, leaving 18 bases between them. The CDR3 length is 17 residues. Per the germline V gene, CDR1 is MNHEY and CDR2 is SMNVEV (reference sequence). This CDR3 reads CASSPTRQYWSTDTQYF. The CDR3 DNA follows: TGTGCCAGCAGTCCCACTAGACAGTACTGGAGCACAGATACGCAGTATTTT.

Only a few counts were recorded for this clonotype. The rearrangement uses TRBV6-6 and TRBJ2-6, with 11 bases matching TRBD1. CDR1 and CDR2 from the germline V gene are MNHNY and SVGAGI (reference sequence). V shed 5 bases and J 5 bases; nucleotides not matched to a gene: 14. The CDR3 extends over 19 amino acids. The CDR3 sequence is CASSHLSRTGGERANVLTF. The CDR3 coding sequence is TGTGCCAGCAGTCACTTATCCCGGACAGGGGGCGAGAGGGCCAACGTCCTGACTTTC.